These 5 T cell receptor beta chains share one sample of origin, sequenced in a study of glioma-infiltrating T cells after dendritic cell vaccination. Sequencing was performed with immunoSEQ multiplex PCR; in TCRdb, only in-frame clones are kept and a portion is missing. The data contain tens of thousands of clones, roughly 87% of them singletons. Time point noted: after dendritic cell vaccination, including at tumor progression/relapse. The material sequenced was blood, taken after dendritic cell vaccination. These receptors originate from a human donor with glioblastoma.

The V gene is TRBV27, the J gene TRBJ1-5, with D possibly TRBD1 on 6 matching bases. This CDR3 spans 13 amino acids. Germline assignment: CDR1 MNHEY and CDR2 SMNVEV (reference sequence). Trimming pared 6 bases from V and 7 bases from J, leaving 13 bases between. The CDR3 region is CASSPGGQQPQHF. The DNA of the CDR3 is TGTGCCAGCAGCCCGGGGGGGCAACAGCCCCAGCATTTT.

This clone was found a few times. The CDR3: CASSLDGQYNYGYTF. The CDR3 DNA follows: TGTGCCAGCAGCTTAGACGGACAGTATAACTATGGCTACACCTTC. The J gene is TRBJ1-2, the V gene TRBV11-2; maybe TRBD1 (6 bases). Germline loops: CDR1 SGHAT, CDR2 FQNNGV. This CDR3 has 15 residues. V was clipped by 0 bases and J by 1 base, with 9 bases between them.

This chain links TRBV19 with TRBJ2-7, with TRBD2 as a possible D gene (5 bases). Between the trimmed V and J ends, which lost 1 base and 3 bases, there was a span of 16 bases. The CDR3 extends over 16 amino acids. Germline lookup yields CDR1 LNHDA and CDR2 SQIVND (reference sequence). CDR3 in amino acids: CASSIVPGIGVYEQYF. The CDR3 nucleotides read TGTGCCAGTAGTATAGTACCGGGAATAGGTGTCTACGAGCAGTACTTC.

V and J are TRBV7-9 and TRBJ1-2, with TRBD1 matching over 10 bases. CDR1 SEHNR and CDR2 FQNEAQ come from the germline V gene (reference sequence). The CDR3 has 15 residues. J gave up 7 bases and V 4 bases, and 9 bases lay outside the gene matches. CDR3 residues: CASSSSGTGASGYTF. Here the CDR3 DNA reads TGTGCCAGCAGCTCCTCCGGGACAGGGGCTTCTGGCTACACCTTC.

CDR3 amino acids: CASSLTGQENYNEQFF. In DNA form, the CDR3 reads TGTGCCAGCAGCTTAACGGGACAGGAGAATTACAATGAGCAGTTCTTC. The chain has TRBV7-3 and TRBJ2-1; 8 nucleotides align to TRBD1. With V trimmed by 0 bases and J by 4 bases, 5 bases remained unmatched. Germline V gene data show CDR1 as SGHTA and CDR2 as FQGTGA. The CDR3 is 16 amino acids.